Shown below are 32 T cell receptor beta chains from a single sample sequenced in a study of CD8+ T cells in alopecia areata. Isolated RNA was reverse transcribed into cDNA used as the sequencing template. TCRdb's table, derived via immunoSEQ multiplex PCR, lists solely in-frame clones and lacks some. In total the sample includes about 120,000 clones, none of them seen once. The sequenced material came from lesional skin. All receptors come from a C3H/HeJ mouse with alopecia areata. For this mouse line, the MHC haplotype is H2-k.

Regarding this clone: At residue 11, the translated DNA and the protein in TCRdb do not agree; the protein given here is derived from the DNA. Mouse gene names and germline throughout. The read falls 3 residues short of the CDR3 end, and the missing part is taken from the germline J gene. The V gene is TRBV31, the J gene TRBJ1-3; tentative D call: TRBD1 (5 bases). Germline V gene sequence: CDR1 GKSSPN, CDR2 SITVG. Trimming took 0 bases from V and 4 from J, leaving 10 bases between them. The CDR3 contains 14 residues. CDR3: CAWSLKRGGNTLYF. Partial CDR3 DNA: TGTGCCTGGAGTCTAAAGAGGGGAGGAAATACG.

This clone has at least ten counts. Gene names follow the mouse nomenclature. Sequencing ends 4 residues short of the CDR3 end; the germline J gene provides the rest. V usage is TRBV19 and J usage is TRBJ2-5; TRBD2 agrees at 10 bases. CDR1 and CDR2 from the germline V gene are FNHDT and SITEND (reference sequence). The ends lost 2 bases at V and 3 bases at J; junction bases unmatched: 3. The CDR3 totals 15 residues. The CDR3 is CASSIPGLGQDTQYF. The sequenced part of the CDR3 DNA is TGTGCCAGCAGTATCCCGGGACTGGGGCAAGAC.

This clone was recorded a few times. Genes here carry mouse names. CDR3 bases read: TGTGCCAGCGGTGGGGGGACTGGGGGTAGTGCAGAA. Protein sequence: CASGGGTGGSAE. The full CDR3 is CASGGGTGGSAETLYF. The genes are TRBV13-2 and TRBJ2-3, with TRBD2 identical over 11 bases. The missing CDR3 end, 4 residues past where the read stops, is filled in from the germline J gene. V shed 3 bases, J shed 0 bases, and the junction held 3 bases outside the gene matches. Germline V gene lookup returns CDR1 NNHNN and CDR2 SYGAGS (reference sequence). This CDR3 spans 16 amino acids.

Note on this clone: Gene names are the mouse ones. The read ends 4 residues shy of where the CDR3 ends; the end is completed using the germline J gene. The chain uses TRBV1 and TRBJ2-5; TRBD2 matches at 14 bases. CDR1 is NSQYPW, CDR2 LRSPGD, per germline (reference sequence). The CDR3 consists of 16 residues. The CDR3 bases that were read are TGCACCTGCAGTACGCGGGACTGGGGGGGCCCGGAC. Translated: CTCSTRDWGGPD. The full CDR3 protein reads CTCSTRDWGGPDTQYF.

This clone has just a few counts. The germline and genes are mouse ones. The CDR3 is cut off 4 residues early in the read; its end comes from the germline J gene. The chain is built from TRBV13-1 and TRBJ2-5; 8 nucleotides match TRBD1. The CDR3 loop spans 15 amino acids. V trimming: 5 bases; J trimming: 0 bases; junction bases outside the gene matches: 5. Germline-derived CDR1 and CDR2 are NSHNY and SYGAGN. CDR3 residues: CASRRQGNNQDTQYF. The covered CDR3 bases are TGTGCCAGCAGAAGACAGGGGAATAACCAAGAC.

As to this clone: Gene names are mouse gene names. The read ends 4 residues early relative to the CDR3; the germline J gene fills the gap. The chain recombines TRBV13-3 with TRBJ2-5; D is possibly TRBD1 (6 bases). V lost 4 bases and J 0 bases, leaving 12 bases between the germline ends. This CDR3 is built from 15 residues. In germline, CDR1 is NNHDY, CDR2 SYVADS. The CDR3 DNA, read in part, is TGTGCCAGCAGTCTGGGACAATTTAACCAAGAC. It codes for CASSLGQFNQD. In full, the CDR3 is CASSLGQFNQDTQYF. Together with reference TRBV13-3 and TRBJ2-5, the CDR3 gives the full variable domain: EAAVTQSPRSKVAVTGGKVTLSCHQTNNHDYMYWYRQDTGHGLRLIHYSYVADSTEKGDIPDGYKASRPSQENFSLILELASLSQTAVYFCASSLGQFNQDTQYFGPGTRLLVL.

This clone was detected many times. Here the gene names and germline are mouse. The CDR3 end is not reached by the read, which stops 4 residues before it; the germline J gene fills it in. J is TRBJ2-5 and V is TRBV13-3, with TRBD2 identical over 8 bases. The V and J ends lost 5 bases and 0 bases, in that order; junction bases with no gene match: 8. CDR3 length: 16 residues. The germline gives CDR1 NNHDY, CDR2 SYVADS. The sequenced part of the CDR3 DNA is TGTGCCAGCAGGCCTGACTGGGGTCTTAACCAAGAC. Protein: CASRPDWGLNQD. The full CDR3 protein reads CASRPDWGLNQDTQYF.

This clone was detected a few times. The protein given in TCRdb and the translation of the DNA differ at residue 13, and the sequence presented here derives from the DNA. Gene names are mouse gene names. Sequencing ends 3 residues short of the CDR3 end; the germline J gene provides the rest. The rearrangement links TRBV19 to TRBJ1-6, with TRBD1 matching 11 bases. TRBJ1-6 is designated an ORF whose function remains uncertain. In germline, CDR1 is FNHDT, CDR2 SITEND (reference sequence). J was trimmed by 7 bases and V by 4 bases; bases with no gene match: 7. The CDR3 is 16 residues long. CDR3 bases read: TGTGCCAGCAGTCCTCACGGGACAGGGGGAAATTCGCCC. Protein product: CASSPHGTGGNSP. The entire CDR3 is CASSPHGTGGNSPLYF.

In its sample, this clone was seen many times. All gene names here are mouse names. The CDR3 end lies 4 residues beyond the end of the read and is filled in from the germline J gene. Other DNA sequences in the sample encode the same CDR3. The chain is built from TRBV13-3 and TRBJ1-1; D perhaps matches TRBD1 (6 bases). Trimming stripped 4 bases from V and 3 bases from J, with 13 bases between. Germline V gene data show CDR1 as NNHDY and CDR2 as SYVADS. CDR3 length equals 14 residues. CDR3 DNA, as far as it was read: TGTGCCAGCAGTCTACAGGGAGGGGACACA. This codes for CASSLQGGDT. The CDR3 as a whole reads CASSLQGGDTEVFF.

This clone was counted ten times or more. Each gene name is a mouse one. The part of the CDR3 DNA that was read is TGTGCCAGCAGTGAGGCTAGACAGGGGTGGGATGCT. It specifies CASSEARQGWDA. The whole CDR3 reads CASSEARQGWDAEQFF. This chain links TRBV13-3 with TRBJ2-1; 8 bases are a match to TRBD1. The read gets to within 4 residues of the CDR3 end, and the germline J gene fills in the rest. This CDR3 is 16 amino acids long. Losses at the gene ends were 2 bases for V and 5 bases for J; bases not matched to a gene: 9. Germline loops: CDR1 NNHDY, CDR2 SYVADS.

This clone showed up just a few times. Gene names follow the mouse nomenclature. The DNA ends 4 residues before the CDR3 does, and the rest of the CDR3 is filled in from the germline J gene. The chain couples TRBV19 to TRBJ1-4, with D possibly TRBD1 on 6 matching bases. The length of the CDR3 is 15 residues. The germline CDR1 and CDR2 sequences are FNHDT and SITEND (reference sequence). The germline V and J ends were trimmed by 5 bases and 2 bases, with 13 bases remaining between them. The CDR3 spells CASSPPGQSNERLFF. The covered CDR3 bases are TGTGCCAGCAGCCCTCCGGGACAATCCAACGAA.

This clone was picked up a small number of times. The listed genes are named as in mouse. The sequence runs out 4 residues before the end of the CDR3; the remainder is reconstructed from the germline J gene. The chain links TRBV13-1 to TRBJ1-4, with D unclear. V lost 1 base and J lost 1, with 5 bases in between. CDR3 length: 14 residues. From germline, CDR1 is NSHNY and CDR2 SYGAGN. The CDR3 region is CASSDPHSNERLFF. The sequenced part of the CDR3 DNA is TGTGCCAGCAGTGATCCACATTCCAACGAA.

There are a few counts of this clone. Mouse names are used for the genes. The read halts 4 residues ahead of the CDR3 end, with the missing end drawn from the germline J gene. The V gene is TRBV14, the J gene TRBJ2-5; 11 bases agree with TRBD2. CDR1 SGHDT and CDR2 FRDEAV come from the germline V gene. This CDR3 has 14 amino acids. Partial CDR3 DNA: TGTGCCAGCAGTTCGACTGGGGGGGAAGAC. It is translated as CASSSTGGED. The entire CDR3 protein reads CASSSTGGEDTQYF.

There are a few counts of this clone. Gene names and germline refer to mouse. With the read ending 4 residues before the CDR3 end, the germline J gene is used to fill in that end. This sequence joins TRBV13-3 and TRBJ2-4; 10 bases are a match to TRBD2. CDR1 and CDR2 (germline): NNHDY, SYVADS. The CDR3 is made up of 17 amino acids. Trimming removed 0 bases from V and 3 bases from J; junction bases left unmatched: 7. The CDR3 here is CASSDVWGGRRQNTLYF. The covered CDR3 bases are TGTGCCAGCAGTGATGTCTGGGGGGGCAGGAGGCAAAAC.

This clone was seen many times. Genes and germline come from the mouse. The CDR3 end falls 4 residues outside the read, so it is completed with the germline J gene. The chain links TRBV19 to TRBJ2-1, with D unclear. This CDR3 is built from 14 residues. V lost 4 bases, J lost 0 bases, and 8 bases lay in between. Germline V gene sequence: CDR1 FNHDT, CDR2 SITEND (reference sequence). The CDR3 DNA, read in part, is TGTGCCAGCAGTCCACAATATAACTATGCT. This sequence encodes CASSPQYNYA. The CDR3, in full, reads CASSPQYNYAEQFF. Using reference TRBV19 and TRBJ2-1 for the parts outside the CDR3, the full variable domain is GGIITQTPKFLIGQEGQKLTLKCQQNFNHDTMYWYRQDSGKGLRLIYYSITENDLQKGDLSEGYDASREKKSSFSLTVTSAQKNEMAVFLCASSPQYNYAEQFFGPGTRLTVL.

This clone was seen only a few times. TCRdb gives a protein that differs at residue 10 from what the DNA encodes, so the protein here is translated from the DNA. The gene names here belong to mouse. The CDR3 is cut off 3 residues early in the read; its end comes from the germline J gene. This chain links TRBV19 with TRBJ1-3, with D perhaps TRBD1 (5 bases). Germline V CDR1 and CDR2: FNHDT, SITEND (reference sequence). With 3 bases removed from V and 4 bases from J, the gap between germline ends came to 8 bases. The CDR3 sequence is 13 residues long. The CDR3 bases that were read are TGTGCCAGCAGTACAGGGAACGGAAATACG. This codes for CASSTGNGNT. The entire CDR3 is CASSTGNGNTLYF.

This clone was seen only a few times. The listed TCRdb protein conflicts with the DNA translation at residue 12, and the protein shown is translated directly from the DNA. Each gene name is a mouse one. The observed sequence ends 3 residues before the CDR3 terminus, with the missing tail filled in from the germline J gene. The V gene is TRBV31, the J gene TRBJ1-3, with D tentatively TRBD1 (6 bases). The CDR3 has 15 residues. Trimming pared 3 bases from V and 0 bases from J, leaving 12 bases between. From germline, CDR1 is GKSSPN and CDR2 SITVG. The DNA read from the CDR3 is TGTGCCTGGAGCCCCGGGACAATTTCTGGAAATACG. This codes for CAWSPGTISGNT. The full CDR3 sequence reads CAWSPGTISGNTLYF.

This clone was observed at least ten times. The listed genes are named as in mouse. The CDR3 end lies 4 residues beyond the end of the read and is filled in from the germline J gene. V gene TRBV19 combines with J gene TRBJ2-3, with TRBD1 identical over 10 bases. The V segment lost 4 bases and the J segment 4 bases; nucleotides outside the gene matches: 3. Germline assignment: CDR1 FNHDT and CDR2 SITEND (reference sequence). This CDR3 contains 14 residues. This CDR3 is CASSPGQGTETLYF. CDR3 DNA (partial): TGTGCCAGCAGTCCGGGACAGGGGACAGAA. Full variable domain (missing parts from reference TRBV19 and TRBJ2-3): GGIITQTPKFLIGQEGQKLTLKCQQNFNHDTMYWYRQDSGKGLRLIYYSITENDLQKGDLSEGYDASREKKSSFSLTVTSAQKNEMAVFLCASSPGQGTETLYFGSGTRLTVL.

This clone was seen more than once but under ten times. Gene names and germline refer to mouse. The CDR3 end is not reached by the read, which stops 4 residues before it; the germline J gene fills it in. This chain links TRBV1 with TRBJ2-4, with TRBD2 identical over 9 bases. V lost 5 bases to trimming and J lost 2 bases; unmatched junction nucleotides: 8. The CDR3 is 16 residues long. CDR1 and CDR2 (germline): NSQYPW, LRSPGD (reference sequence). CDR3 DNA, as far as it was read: TGCACCTGCAGTCCCCGACTGGGGGCTTCTCAAAAC. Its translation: CTCSPRLGASQN. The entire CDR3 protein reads CTCSPRLGASQNTLYF.

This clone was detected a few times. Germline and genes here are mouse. The DNA read from the CDR3 is TGTGCCTGGAGTCTAGGCGGGGGGCGGGATGCAGAA. This codes for CAWSLGGGRDAE. The whole CDR3 region reads CAWSLGGGRDAETLYF. V usage is TRBV31 and J usage is TRBJ2-3; perhaps TRBD2 as D (7 bases). From the germline J gene comes the end of the CDR3, since the read stops 4 residues before it. The CDR3 is 16 residues long. Germline V CDR1 and CDR2: GKSSPN, SITVG. V lost 0 bases and J 2 bases, leaving 15 bases between the germline ends.

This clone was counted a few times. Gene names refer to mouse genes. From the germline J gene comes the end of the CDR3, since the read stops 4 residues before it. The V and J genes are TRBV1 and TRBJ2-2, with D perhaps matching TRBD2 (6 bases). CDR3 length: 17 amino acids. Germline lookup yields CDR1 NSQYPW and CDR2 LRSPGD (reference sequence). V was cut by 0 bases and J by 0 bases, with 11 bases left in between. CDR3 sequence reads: CTCSADLGDANTGQLYF. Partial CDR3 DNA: TGCACCTGCAGTGCAGATTTGGGGGACGCAAACACCGGG.

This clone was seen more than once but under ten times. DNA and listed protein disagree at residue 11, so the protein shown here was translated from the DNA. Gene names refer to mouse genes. The CDR3 here is CASSGQKSGNTLYF. CDR3 DNA, as far as it was read: TGTGCCAGCAGCGGACAGAAATCTGGAAATACG. The genes are TRBV19 and TRBJ1-3, with a possible D match to TRBD1 (6 bases). The missing CDR3 end, 3 residues past where the read stops, is filled in from the germline J gene. Germline CDR1 and CDR2: FNHDT and SITEND (reference sequence). The CDR3 is made up of 14 amino acids. Trimming left V 5 bases short and J 1 base short, with 10 bases between.

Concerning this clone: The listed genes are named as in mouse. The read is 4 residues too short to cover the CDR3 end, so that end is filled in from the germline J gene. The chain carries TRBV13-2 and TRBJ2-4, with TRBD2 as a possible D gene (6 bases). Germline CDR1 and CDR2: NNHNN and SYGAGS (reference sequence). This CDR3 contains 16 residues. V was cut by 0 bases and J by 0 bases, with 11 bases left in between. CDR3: CASGDVLGPSQNTLYF. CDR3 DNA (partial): TGTGCCAGCGGTGATGTTCTGGGGCCTAGTCAAAAC.

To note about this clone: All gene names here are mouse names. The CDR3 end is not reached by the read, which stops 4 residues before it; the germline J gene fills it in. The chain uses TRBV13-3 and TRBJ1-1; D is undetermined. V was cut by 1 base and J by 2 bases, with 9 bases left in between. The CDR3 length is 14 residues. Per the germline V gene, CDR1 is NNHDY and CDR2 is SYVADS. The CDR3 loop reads CASSDLGSNTEVFF. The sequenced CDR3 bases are TGTGCCAGCAGTGATCTGGGCAGCAACACA.

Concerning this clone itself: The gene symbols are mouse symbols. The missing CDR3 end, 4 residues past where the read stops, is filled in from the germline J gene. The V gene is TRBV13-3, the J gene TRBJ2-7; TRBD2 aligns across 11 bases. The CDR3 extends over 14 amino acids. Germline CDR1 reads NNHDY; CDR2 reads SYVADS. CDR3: CASTHWGGEYEQYF. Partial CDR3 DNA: TGTGCCAGCACCCACTGGGGGGGCGAATAT.

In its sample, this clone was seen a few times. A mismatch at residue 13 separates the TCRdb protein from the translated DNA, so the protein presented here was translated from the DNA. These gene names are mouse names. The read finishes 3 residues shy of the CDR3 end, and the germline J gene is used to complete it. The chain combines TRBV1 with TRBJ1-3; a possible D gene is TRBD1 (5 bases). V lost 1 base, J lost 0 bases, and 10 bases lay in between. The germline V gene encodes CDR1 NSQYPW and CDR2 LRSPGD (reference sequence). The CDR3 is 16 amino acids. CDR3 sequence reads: CTCSAGDSISGNTLYF. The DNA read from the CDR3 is TGCACCTGCAGTGCAGGAGACAGCATTTCTGGAAATACG. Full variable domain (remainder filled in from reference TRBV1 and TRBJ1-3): VTLLEQNPRWRLVPRGQAVNLRCILKNSQYPWMSWYQQDLQKQLQWLFTLRSPGDKEVKSLPGADYLATRVTDTELRLQVANMSQGRTLYCTCSAGDSISGNTLYFGEGSRLIVV.

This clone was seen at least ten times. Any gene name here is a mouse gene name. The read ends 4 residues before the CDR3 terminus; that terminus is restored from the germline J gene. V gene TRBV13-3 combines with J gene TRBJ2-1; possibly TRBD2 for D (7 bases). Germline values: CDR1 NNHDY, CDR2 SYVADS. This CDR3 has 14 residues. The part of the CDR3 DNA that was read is TGTGCCAGCAGTGACGGGGGGCGAGGAGCT. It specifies CASSDGGRGA. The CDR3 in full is CASSDGGRGAEQFF.

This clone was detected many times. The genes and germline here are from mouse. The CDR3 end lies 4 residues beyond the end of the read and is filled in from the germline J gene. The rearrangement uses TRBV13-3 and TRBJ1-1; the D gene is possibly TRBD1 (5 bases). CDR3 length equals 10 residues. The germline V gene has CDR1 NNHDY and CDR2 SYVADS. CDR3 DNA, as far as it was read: TGTGCCAGCAGCAGGGAA. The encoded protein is CASSRE. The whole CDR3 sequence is CASSREEVFF.

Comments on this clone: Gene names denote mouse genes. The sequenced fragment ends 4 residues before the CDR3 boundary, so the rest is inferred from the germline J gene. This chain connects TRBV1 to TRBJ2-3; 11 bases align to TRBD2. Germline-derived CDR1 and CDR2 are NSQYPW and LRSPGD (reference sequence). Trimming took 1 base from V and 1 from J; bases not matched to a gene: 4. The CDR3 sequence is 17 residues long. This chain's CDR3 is CTCSAAGLGGGAETLYF. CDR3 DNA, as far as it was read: TGCACCTGCAGTGCAGCCGGACTGGGGGGAGGTGCAGAA.

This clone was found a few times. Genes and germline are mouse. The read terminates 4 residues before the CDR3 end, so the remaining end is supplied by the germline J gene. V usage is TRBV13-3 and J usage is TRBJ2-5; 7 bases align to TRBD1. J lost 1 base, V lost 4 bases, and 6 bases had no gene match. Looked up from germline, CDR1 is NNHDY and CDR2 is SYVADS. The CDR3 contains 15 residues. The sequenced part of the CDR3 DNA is TGTGCCAGCAGTCACCGGGACAGAGACCAAGAC. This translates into CASSHRDRDQD. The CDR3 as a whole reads CASSHRDRDQDTQYF.

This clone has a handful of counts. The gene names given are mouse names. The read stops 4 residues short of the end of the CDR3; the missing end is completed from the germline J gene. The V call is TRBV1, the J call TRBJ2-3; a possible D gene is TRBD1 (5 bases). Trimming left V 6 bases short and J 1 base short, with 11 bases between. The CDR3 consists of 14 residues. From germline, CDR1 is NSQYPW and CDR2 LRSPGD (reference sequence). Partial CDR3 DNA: TGCACCTGCAGCGAGGGGATGGGTGCAGAA. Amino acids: CTCSEGMGAE. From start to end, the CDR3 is CTCSEGMGAETLYF.

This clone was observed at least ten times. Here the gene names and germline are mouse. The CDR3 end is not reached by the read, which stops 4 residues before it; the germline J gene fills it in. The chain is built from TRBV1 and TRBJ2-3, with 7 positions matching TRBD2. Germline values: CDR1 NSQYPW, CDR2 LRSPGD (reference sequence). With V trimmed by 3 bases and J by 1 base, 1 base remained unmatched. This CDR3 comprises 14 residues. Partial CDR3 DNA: TGCACCTGCAGTGCCCTGGGGGGTGCAGAA. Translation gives CTCSALGGAE. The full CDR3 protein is CTCSALGGAETLYF.